The 11 T cell receptor beta chains in this list originate from one sample, sequenced in a study of cytomegalovirus exposure and HLA in healthy donors. Vbeta (60) and Jbeta (13) primers were used in the PCR. Produced via immunoSEQ multiplex PCR; TCRdb's table is partial and in-frame only. This sample has some 60,000 clones; about four fifths occur once, and the top ten carry over 1.5%. The sequencing input was PBMCs. The receptors stem from a man aged 40-50 years in good health and CMV-seronegative.

V and J are TRBV2 and TRBJ1-1; 10 nucleotides align to TRBD1. Trimming took 6 bases from V and 11 from J; bases not matched to a gene: 6. CDR1 is SNHLY and CDR2 is FYNNEI in the germline V gene. CDR3 size: 12 residues. The CDR3 is CASSADRGTAFF. CDR3 DNA: TGTGCCAGCAGCGCGGACAGGGGGACGGCTTTCTTT.

The J gene is TRBJ1-3, the V gene TRBV19, with a possible D match to TRBD1 (6 bases). Germline CDR1 and CDR2: LNHDA and SQIVND (reference sequence). Trimming stripped 7 bases from V and 2 bases from J, with 12 bases between. The CDR3 totals 14 residues. Here the CDR3 DNA reads TGTGCCAGTACAAGAGGGGGTACTGGAAACACCATATATTTT. Residues: CASTRGGTGNTIYF.

This chain's CDR3 is CATLTGQKAFF. CDR3 DNA sequence: TGTGCCACCCTAACAGGGCAAAAGGCTTTCTTT. J is TRBJ1-1 and V is TRBV19; D is perhaps TRBD1 (6 bases). Deletions cut 10 bases from V and 11 bases from J, with 17 bases between. CDR1 and CDR2 from the germline V gene are LNHDA and SQIVND (reference sequence). The CDR3 spans 11 residues.

In its sample, this clone was seen a few times. The V gene is TRBV5-6, the J gene TRBJ1-1; maybe TRBD1 (5 bases). Between the trimmed V and J ends, which lost 5 bases and 3 bases, there was a span of 14 bases. This CDR3 comprises 14 residues. The germline V gene encodes CDR1 SGHDT and CDR2 YYEEEE. The chain's CDR3 is CASRKTGGDTEAFF. The CDR3 DNA reads TGTGCCAGCAGAAAAACCGGGGGTGACACTGAAGCTTTCTTT.

V and J are TRBV7-3 and TRBJ2-2, with a possible D match to TRBD2 (5 bases). Per the germline V gene, CDR1 is SGHTA and CDR2 is FQGTGA. The CDR3 totals 17 residues. Trimming took 1 base from V and 3 from J, leaving 15 bases between them. CDR3 region: CASSLSPRALDTGELFF. The CDR3 DNA reads TGTGCCAGCAGCTTAAGCCCGAGGGCGTTGGACACCGGGGAGCTGTTTTTT.

This clone appeared a single time. This sequence joins TRBV7-9 and TRBJ2-5; 7 bases map to TRBD1. The length of the CDR3 is 15 residues. Unmatched junction bases numbered 3, after V lost 1 base and J lost 1 base. Germline V CDR1 and CDR2: SEHNR, FQNEAQ (reference sequence). In DNA, the CDR3 is TGTGCCAGCAGCTTAGAACCAGGGGGCCAAGAGACCCAGTACTTC. Its translation is CASSLEPGGQETQYF.

This chain joins TRBV30 and TRBJ2-5; perhaps TRBD2 as D (7 bases). The CDR3 covers 15 residues. Germline CDR1 is GTSNPN and CDR2 is SVGIG (reference sequence). V was shortened by 1 base and J by 5 bases, with 17 bases between the two germline ends. The CDR3 protein is CAWSDTWGGAETQYF. CDR3 DNA sequence: TGTGCCTGGAGTGACACGTGGGGGGGCGCGGAGACCCAGTACTTC. The full variable domain, in which reference TRBV30 and TRBJ2-5 provide the parts outside the CDR3, is SQTIHQWPATLVQPVGSPLSLECTVEGTSNPNLYWYRQAAGRGLQLLFYSVGIGQISSEVPQNLSASRPQDRQFILSSKKLLLSDSGFYLCAWSDTWGGAETQYFGPGTRLLVL.

A single count supports this clone. The chain links TRBV27 to TRBJ2-5; 12 bases are a match to TRBD2. Germline-derived CDR1 and CDR2 are MNHEY and SMNVEV (reference sequence). The trim removed 2 bases at V and 4 bases at J, leaving 5 bases unmatched. The CDR3 covers 16 residues. The CDR3 loop reads CASSLLAGGPGETQYF. In nucleotides, the CDR3 is TGTGCCAGCAGTTTACTAGCGGGGGGGCCTGGAGAGACCCAGTACTTC.

The rearrangement joins TRBV19 to TRBJ1-1; D is perhaps TRBD1 (5 bases). V was trimmed by 3 bases and J by 0 bases, leaving 17 bases between them. The CDR3 length is 17 residues. Germline V CDR1 and CDR2: LNHDA, SQIVND (reference sequence). The CDR3 loop reads CASSIGSSGGMNTEAFF. In DNA form, the CDR3 reads TGTGCCAGTAGTATCGGATCTTCCGGGGGGATGAACACTGAAGCTTTCTTT.

The chain is built from TRBV30 and TRBJ2-5, with 9 nucleotides matching TRBD2. V was clipped by 0 bases and J by 2 bases; unmatched bases: 4. CDR1 GTSNPN and CDR2 SVGIG come from the germline V gene (reference sequence). The CDR3 is 15 amino acids. The CDR3 DNA reads TGTGCCTGGAGTGTATTACTAGCGGGTCAAGAGACCCAGTACTTC. Its translation: CAWSVLLAGQETQYF.

The rearrangement joins TRBV9 to TRBJ1-1, with 7 bases aligning to TRBD1. With V trimmed by 0 bases and J by 6 bases, 5 bases remained unmatched. The germline V gene encodes CDR1 SGDLS and CDR2 YYNGEE. The CDR3 extends over 14 amino acids. The CDR3 DNA reads TGTGCCAGCAGCGTAGGACAGGGTAAGTCTGAAGCTTTCTTT. It codes for CASSVGQGKSEAFF. The full variable domain, completed using reference TRBV9 and TRBJ1-1, is DSGVTQTPKHLITATGQRVTLRCSPRSGDLSVYWYQQSLDQGLQFLIQYYNGEERAKGNILERFSAQQFPDLHSELNLSSLELGDSALYFCASSVGQGKSEAFFGQGTRLTVV.